One and the same sample provided the 32 T cell receptor beta chains below, sequenced in a study of sequential checkpoint blockade in melanoma (dated by TCRdb to the late 2010s). Libraries were made using the immunoSEQ multiplex PCR assay. What TCRdb holds here is the immuneACCESS table cut down to in-frame rearrangements. Part of the clones is not present; checked against another copy, under half of the missing clones reflect an unresolved V gene, and the others are unexplained. This sample lists 13,000 or so clones; 70% to 85% were detected once. The top ten clonotypes cover 7.5% of the sample. The treatment or condition label, as the study defines it: randomized to nivolumab then ipilimumab (arm A) or the reverse (arm B). Sequencing was performed on CD8+ T cells sorted from blood (inferred from file names), taken from a patient given nivolumab and ipilimumab in sequence. All receptors come from a human donor with melanoma.

The gene calls are TRBV9 and TRBJ2-7; 8 bases map to TRBD1. Germline V gives CDR1 SGDLS, CDR2 YYNGEE. J gave up 3 bases and V 0 bases, and 11 bases lay outside the gene matches. The CDR3 is 17 amino acids. This CDR3 is CASSVVPDRVDFYEQYF. The CDR3 region has the DNA TGTGCCAGCAGCGTAGTACCGGACAGGGTCGACTTCTACGAGCAGTACTTC.

In DNA form, the CDR3 reads TGTGCCAGCAGTTTATCATCCTTGGCTAGCGGGAGCCCAGCCTACGAGCAGTACTTC. It is translated as CASSLSSLASGSPAYEQYF. The V and J genes are TRBV27 and TRBJ2-7; TRBD2 aligns across 10 bases. The CDR3 sequence is 19 residues long. CDR1 MNHEY and CDR2 SMNVEV come from the germline V gene (reference sequence). V trimming: 0 bases; J trimming: 2 bases; junction bases outside the gene matches: 13.

Here the CDR3 reads CASSWAQETQYF. In nucleotides, the CDR3 is TGTGCCAGCAGCTGGGCCCAAGAGACCCAGTACTTC. This sequence joins TRBV5-8 and TRBJ2-5; no clear D. The length of the CDR3 is 12 residues. Germline V gene data show CDR1 as SGHTS and CDR2 as YDEGEE. V dropped 3 bases and J dropped 1 base, with 4 bases sitting between them.

The rearrangement links TRBV29-1 to TRBJ2-7, with 8 bases lining up with TRBD1. The CDR3 is 12 residues long. Germline CDR1 is SQVTM and CDR2 is ANQGSEA. V dropped 7 bases and J dropped 6; count of bases not matched to a gene: 8. The DNA of the CDR3 is TGCAGCGGGGGGACAGGATTAGCCGAGCAGTACTTC. This codes for CSGGTGLAEQYF.

This chain connects TRBV4-1 to TRBJ1-2, with D uncertain. Germline CDR1 and CDR2: MGHRA and YSYEKL. The CDR3 runs 18 residues. V shed 0 bases and J shed 2 bases, with 19 bases lying between them. CDR3 sequence (DNA): TGCGCCAGCAGCCAAGATACGGTTCAGAGGGCTCTCAACTATGGCTACACCTTC. Translated, it gives CASSQDTVQRALNYGYTF.

The J gene is TRBJ2-7, the V gene TRBV27, with 7 bases lining up with TRBD2. The V segment lost 4 bases and the J segment 6 bases; nucleotides outside the gene matches: 12. The length of the CDR3 is 15 residues. CDR1 is MNHEY, CDR2 SMNVEV, per germline (reference sequence). The CDR3 spells CASSSRPGGSSEQYF. As DNA, the CDR3 is TGTGCCAGCAGTTCCCGCCCGGGCGGGAGCTCCGAGCAGTACTTC.

This clone was detected a few times. The chain combines TRBV7-9 with TRBJ1-4; D gene ambiguous. The germline V gene has CDR1 SEHNR and CDR2 FQNEAQ (reference sequence). CDR3 length: 14 residues. V lost 5 bases and J 0 bases, leaving 7 bases between the germline ends. The CDR3 sequence is CASSPPTTNEKLFF. CDR3 nucleotide sequence: TGTGCCAGCAGCCCCCCAACAACTAATGAAAAACTGTTTTTT.

The chain is built from TRBV28 and TRBJ2-1; unclear D gene. With 10 bases removed from V and 0 bases from J, the gap between germline ends came to 13 bases. This CDR3 contains 14 residues. Germline V gene sequence: CDR1 MDHEN, CDR2 SYDVKM. CDR3 sequence (DNA): TGTGCCATAAACCCAGCGAGCTCCTACAATGAGCAGTTCTTC. It yields the protein CAINPASSYNEQFF.

This chain connects TRBV6-4 to TRBJ2-2; 7 bases are a match to TRBD1. Germline trimming cut 2 bases from V and 3 bases from J; bases unmatched to any gene: 0. Germline CDR1 reads MRHNA; CDR2 reads SNTAGT. The CDR3 is made up of 14 amino acids. In nucleotides, the CDR3 is TGTGCCAGCAGTGACGGGACAGACACCGGGGAGCTGTTTTTT. This codes for CASSDGTDTGELFF.

This chain uses TRBV10-1 with TRBJ2-1, with D maybe TRBD2 (5 bases). V lost 5 bases and J lost 0, with 8 bases in between. The length of the CDR3 is 14 residues. Germline values: CDR1 WNHNN, CDR2 SYGVQD (reference sequence). CDR3 sequence: CASSNRGSYNEQFF. Written as DNA, the CDR3 is TGCGCCAGCAGTAATCGGGGCTCCTACAATGAGCAGTTCTTC.

The V call is TRBV25-1, the J call TRBJ1-2, with D unclear. Looked up from germline, CDR1 is MGHDK and CDR2 is SYGVNS. This CDR3 has 13 residues. V gave up 2 bases and J gave up 4 bases, with 8 bases separating them. This chain's CDR3 is CASSEGQAYGYTF. In DNA form, the CDR3 reads TGTGCCAGCAGTGAAGGCCAGGCCTATGGCTACACCTTC.

CDR3 amino acids: CASSLGLAFSYEQYF. The CDR3 DNA reads as TGTGCCAGCAGCTTAGGACTAGCCTTCTCCTACGAGCAGTACTTC. V gene TRBV11-2 combines with J gene TRBJ2-7; 7 bases are shared with TRBD2. The CDR3 has 15 residues. The J segment lost 0 bases and the V segment lost 1 base, leaving 3 bases of the junction unmatched. Germline CDR1 is SGHAT and CDR2 is FQNNGV. Variable domain in full (rest from reference TRBV11-2 and TRBJ2-7): EAGVAQSPRYKIIEKRQSVAFWCNPISGHATLYWYQQILGQGPKLLIQFQNNGVVDDSQLPKDRFSAERLKGVDSTLKIQPAKLEDSAVYLCASSLGLAFSYEQYFGPGTRLTVT.

This sequence joins TRBV19 and TRBJ2-1; a possible D gene is TRBD1 (6 bases). The CDR3 runs 15 residues. The V end lost 1 base, the J end lost 3 bases, and 10 bases lay between the germline ends. CDR1 is LNHDA, CDR2 SQIVND, per germline (reference sequence). The chain's CDR3 is CASSIAGTSYNEQFF. The CDR3 nucleotides read TGTGCCAGTAGTATAGCCGGGACAAGCTACAATGAGCAGTTCTTC. Looking up the rest from reference TRBV19 and TRBJ2-1 gives the full variable domain: DGGITQSPKYLFRKEGQNVTLSCEQNLNHDAMYWYRQDPGQGLRLIYYSQIVNDFQKGDIAEGYSVSREKKESFPLTVTSAQKNPTAFYLCASSIAGTSYNEQFFGPGTRLTVL.

The count of this clone is one. The rearrangement uses TRBV9 and TRBJ2-1, with 15 positions matching TRBD2. The CDR3 runs to 16 residues. Germline CDR1 and CDR2: SGDLS and YYNGEE. V was pared by 4 bases and J by 9 bases, with 8 bases of the junction left unmatched. The CDR3: CASSTGTSGRLSEQFF. Written as DNA, the CDR3 is TGTGCCAGCAGCACCGGGACTAGCGGGAGGCTCAGTGAGCAGTTCTTC.

V gene TRBV19 combines with J gene TRBJ1-1; D uncertain. The germline V and J ends were trimmed by 5 bases and 4 bases, with 11 bases remaining between them. Germline CDR1 and CDR2: LNHDA and SQIVND (reference sequence). This CDR3 region has 13 residues. Written as DNA, the CDR3 is TGTGCCAGTAGTCCGACGGAGGGCACTGAAGCTTTCTTT. Encoded protein: CASSPTEGTEAFF.

This clone was observed a few times. The chain has TRBV14 and TRBJ1-4; D ambiguous. Between the trimmed V and J ends, which lost 3 bases and 6 bases, there was a span of 11 bases. The CDR3 is 14 residues long. The germline CDR1 and CDR2 sequences are SGHDN and FVKESK. The CDR3 DNA follows: TGTGCCAGCAGCCATCGGGGTTCTGATGAAAAACTGTTTTTT. This gives the protein CASSHRGSDEKLFF.

V gene TRBV5-1 combines with J gene TRBJ2-7, with 7 bases aligning to TRBD1. Germline V gene lookup returns CDR1 SGHRS and CDR2 YFSETQ. The J segment lost 3 bases and the V segment lost 3 bases, leaving 9 bases of the junction unmatched. The CDR3 totals 15 residues. CDR3 residues: CASSSLQGIHYEQYF. In DNA form, the CDR3 reads TGCGCCAGCAGCTCCTTACAGGGGATTCACTACGAGCAGTACTTC.

This clone has more than one count but fewer than ten. The rearrangement joins TRBV19 to TRBJ1-5, with no clear D. CDR3 length: 13 amino acids. Germline V gene data show CDR1 as LNHDA and CDR2 as SQIVND (reference sequence). The V end lost 6 bases, the J end lost 0 bases, and 6 bases lay between the germline ends. The CDR3 bases are TGTGCCAGTAGGACTTATAGCAATCAGCCCCAGCATTTT. This codes for CASRTYSNQPQHF.

DNA of the CDR3: TGTGCCAGCAGCTCGGACAGGGCGAGGACCGGGGAGCTGTTTTTT. This encodes CASSSDRARTGELFF. This rearrangement joins TRBV7-9 to TRBJ2-2; TRBD1 matches at 8 bases. The CDR3 has 15 residues. Germline CDR1 reads SEHNR; CDR2 reads FQNEAQ (reference sequence). V lost 4 bases to trimming and J lost 5 bases; unmatched junction nucleotides: 6.

The V gene is TRBV5-6, the J gene TRBJ2-5; 7 bases fit TRBD1. Per the germline V gene, CDR1 is SGHDT and CDR2 is YYEEEE. This CDR3 contains 14 residues. The V segment lost 4 bases and the J segment 2 bases; nucleotides outside the gene matches: 5. The CDR3: CASSDGTDQETQYF. The CDR3 DNA reads TGTGCCAGCAGCGATGGGACAGATCAAGAGACCCAGTACTTC.

In this sample, this clone turned up a few times. The genes are TRBV28 and TRBJ1-1, with 8 bases lining up with TRBD1. The CDR3 is 16 residues long. Per germline, CDR1 MDHEN and CDR2 SYDVKM. The J segment lost 1 base and the V segment lost 6 bases, leaving 10 bases of the junction unmatched. CDR3 sequence reads: CASSRTGTGKNTEAFF. The CDR3 DNA sequence: TGTGCCAGCAGCCGAACCGGGACAGGAAAGAACACTGAAGCTTTCTTT.

The chain is built from TRBV5-6 and TRBJ1-1; D not resolved. CDR1 is SGHDT and CDR2 is YYEEEE in the germline V gene. The germline V and J ends were trimmed by 0 bases and 1 base, with 7 bases remaining between them. This CDR3 region has 14 residues. CDR3 bases: TGTGCCAGCAGCTTGGGACACCAGAACACTGAAGCTTTCTTT. Its protein product is CASSLGHQNTEAFF.

The J gene is TRBJ1-4, the V gene TRBV7-8; unclear D gene. Trimming removed 5 bases at V and 0 bases at J, with 7 bases between. The germline V gene encodes CDR1 SGHVS and CDR2 FQNEAQ. This CDR3 is built from 14 residues. The CDR3 sequence: CASSILATNEKLFF. Written as DNA, the CDR3 is TGTGCCAGCAGCATCCTTGCAACTAATGAAAAACTGTTTTTT.

The chain combines TRBV5-4 with TRBJ1-2; tentatively, D is TRBD1 (6 bases). There are 14 residues in the CDR3. Trimming removed 3 bases at V and 3 bases at J, with 12 bases between. Germline V lookup: CDR1 SGHNT, CDR2 YYREEE (reference sequence). The CDR3 loop is CASSWAQGDYGYTF. CDR3 sequence (DNA): TGTGCCAGCAGCTGGGCACAGGGAGACTATGGCTACACCTTC. Together with reference TRBV5-4 and TRBJ1-2, the CDR3 gives the full variable domain: ETGVTQSPTHLIKTRGQQVTLRCSSQSGHNTVSWYQQALGQGPQFIFQYYREEENGRGNFPPRFSGLQFPNYSSELNVNALELDDSALYLCASSWAQGDYGYTFGSGTRLTVV.

This chain uses TRBV11-2 with TRBJ2-3; TRBD1 agrees at 8 bases. V lost 3 bases to trimming and J lost 12 bases; unmatched junction nucleotides: 11. CDR1 SGHAT and CDR2 FQNNGV come from the germline V gene. This CDR3 has 14 amino acids. The CDR3 sequence: CASSLEWTGSFQYF. Here the CDR3 DNA reads TGTGCCAGCAGCTTGGAATGGACAGGGTCATTTCAGTATTTT.

The V gene is TRBV5-5, the J gene TRBJ2-1; D gene unclear. Trimming cost V 0 bases and J 7 bases, with 8 bases left between them. In germline, CDR1 is SGHKS, CDR2 YYEKEE (reference sequence). This CDR3 region has 13 residues. CDR3 DNA: TGTGCCAGCAGCTTGGCCGGGTCGAATGAGCAGTTCTTC. Its translation is CASSLAGSNEQFF.

Written as DNA, the CDR3 is TGTGCCAGCAGTGAAGTAGTTTACAATGAGCAGTTCTTC. Translation gives CASSEVVYNEQFF. The chain recombines TRBV25-1 with TRBJ2-1; unclear D gene. V gave up 2 bases and J gave up 4 bases, with 6 bases separating them. Germline V CDR1 and CDR2: MGHDK, SYGVNS. This CDR3 is 13 amino acids long.

This chain connects TRBV5-5 to TRBJ2-7; D remains ambiguous. Trimming shortened V by 2 bases and J by 0 bases, and 6 bases separated the two germline ends. CDR1 is SGHKS, CDR2 YYEKEE, per germline (reference sequence). The CDR3 totals 13 residues. The DNA of the CDR3 is TGTGCCAGCAGCTTTGCGGTCTCCTACGAGCAGTACTTC. It yields the protein CASSFAVSYEQYF.

This chain links TRBV4-1 with TRBJ2-5; 7 bases are a match to TRBD2. The J call may not be correct, given that the DNA end is closer to TRBJ2-7. The CDR3 contains 15 residues. CDR1 and CDR2 (germline): MGHRA, YSYEKL. The CDR3 coding sequence is TGCGCCAGCAGCCAATTAGCGGGTAGCTCCTACGAGCAGTACTTC. Its translation: CASSQLAGSSYEQYF.

This chain connects TRBV6-1 to TRBJ2-5; TRBD1 might be the D (6 bases). The CDR3 is 15 residues long. The ends were cut back, 6 bases at V and 5 bases at J, with 19 bases in the middle. Germline CDR1 reads MNHNS; CDR2 reads SASEGT. This CDR3 reads CASRRRQEQGETQYF. In DNA, the CDR3 is TGTGCCAGCAGAAGAAGACAGGAGCAGGGGGAGACCCAGTACTTC.

This clone came up once. The J gene is TRBJ1-4, the V gene TRBV9, with 9 bases lining up with TRBD1. The CDR3 has 14 amino acids. CDR1 is SGDLS and CDR2 is YYNGEE in the germline V gene. The CDR3 DNA reads as TGTGCGCAAAGCGTAGGGACAGGGATTGAAAAACTGTTTTTT. It encodes CAQSVGTGIEKLFF.

This clone was observed a few times. The chain is built from TRBV6-6 and TRBJ2-7; 8 bases are a match to TRBD1. The germline V gene encodes CDR1 MNHNY and CDR2 SVGAGI (reference sequence). V gave up 11 bases and J gave up 3 bases; unmatched junction bases: 15. The CDR3 runs 15 residues. The CDR3 DNA sequence: TGTGCCGCAGCGCCACTCGGGACAGGAGGCTACGAGCAGTACTTC. Encoded protein: CAAAPLGTGGYEQYF.